The sequence of this T cell receptor beta chain was determined in a study of beta chain features in type 1 diabetes. General study results and limits: Shorter TCRB CDR3s, moderately but significantly so, marked every one of the four CD4+ subsets in Type 1 diabetes patients. Patients with type 1 diabetes showed fewer VDJ junction insertions and more deletions.

V was clipped by 2 bases and J by 1 base; unmatched bases: 2. This CDR3 has 14 residues. Germline loops: CDR1 SGDLS, CDR2 YYNGEE. cDNA synthesis used the whole RNA isolate, giving expressed TCRB sequences. An average of about 3.6 million reads was obtained for naive, central memory and regulatory T cell samples. Only in-frame clones appear in the TCRdb table, and some are missing; sequencing was by immunoSEQ multiplex PCR. The sample carries around 150,000 clones, 6.9% recorded once. CD45RO/CCR7/CD25/CD127/CD95/CD27 sorting isolated CD4+ naive, central memory, regulatory and stem cell-like memory cells. A word on this clone: What it binds is unknown.

Sequencing input: central memory CD4+ T cells from blood. The chain couples TRBV9 to TRBJ2-7, with 8 bases fitting TRBD2. This TCR was recovered from a woman in her twenties or thirties in good health. As DNA, the CDR3 is TGTGCCAGCAGCGTTAGCGGGAAGTCCTACGAGCAGTACTTC. The encoded protein is CASSVSGKSYEQYF.